This T cell receptor beta chain was observed in a study of blood T cell repertoires in COVID-19. Study members were between about 18 and 89 years old and lived in 24 US regions. Allocation to cohorts depended on clinical history reported by the participants. Before they entered the study, exposed participants had met a COVID-19 case within 2 weeks. As processed by the authors: It was from reference gene primer amplification that nucleated cell counts were estimated. Method: immunoSEQ multiplex PCR; TCRdb's copy keeps in-frame clones and lacks some. That table is the source of V, J and clone size, and D and trimming were worked out from the DNA. The data show roughly 200,000 clones, roughly 84% seen once. The CDR3 runs to 15 residues. Germline lookup yields CDR1 SEHNR and CDR2 FQNEAQ (reference sequence). V was clipped by 4 bases and J by 1 base; unmatched bases: 1.

This receptor was identified in a woman aged 30 to 39 who had been exposed to COVID-19. The chain uses TRBV7-9 and TRBJ2-5, with TRBD1 matching over 12 bases. Specimen: PBMCs or T cells enriched from blood (not recorded which). The CDR3 region is CASSWGQGAQETQYF. In nucleotides, the CDR3 is TGTGCCAGCAGCTGGGGACAGGGGGCCCAAGAGACCCAGTACTTC.